The rows below give T cell receptor beta chains drawn from one sample of a study of T cell changes during pregnancy in multiple sclerosis. TCRdb keeps only in-frame clones here, not all; method: immunoSEQ multiplex PCR. Among 84,000 or so clones, 94% were seen once, and the ten largest hold 2.5%. The specimen was peripheral blood, collected in the third trimester of pregnancy. The receptors stem from a female donor with multiple sclerosis, enrolled in a pregnancy study. Each CDR3 is given with its conserved first and last residue. The order of the fields is CDR3 protein, CDR3 DNA, V gene, J gene, clone size, D gene. A D gene is named only where the DNA matches it firmly. Clone sizes are given selectively: once, few, many, or a class where the clone is expanded.

cdr3_aa: CASSSTGTGPYEQYF
cdr3_nt: TGTGCCAGCAGTTCCACCGGGACAGGGCCCTACGAGCAGTACTTC
v_call: TRBV6-1
j_call: TRBJ2-7
clone_size: .
d_call: TRBD1

cdr3_aa: CASSPHGRGSTDTQYF
cdr3_nt: TGTGCCAGCAGCCCGCATGGGAGGGGATCGACAGATACGCAGTATTTT
v_call: TRBV14
j_call: TRBJ2-3
clone_size: .
d_call: TRBD2

cdr3_aa: CASSPLSGGTDTQYF
cdr3_nt: TGTGCCAGTAGCCCCCTAAGCGGGGGGACAGATACGCAGTATTTT
v_call: TRBV19
j_call: TRBJ2-3
clone_size: once
d_call: TRBD2

cdr3_aa: CASSPVDRDGPQHF
cdr3_nt: TGTGCCAGCAGTCCTGTAGACAGGGACGGGCCCCAGCATTTT
v_call: TRBV28
j_call: TRBJ1-5
clone_size: .
d_call: TRBD1

cdr3_aa: CASSKRSGGSYEQYF
cdr3_nt: TGTGCCAGCAGCAAAAGGAGCGGGGGATCCTACGAGCAGTACTTC
v_call: TRBV7-3
j_call: TRBJ2-7
clone_size: .
d_call: TRBD2

cdr3_aa: CASSKDRSNEQFF
cdr3_nt: TGTGCCAGCAGCAAGGATAGGAGCAATGAGCAGTTCTTC
v_call: TRBV7-9
j_call: TRBJ2-1
clone_size: .
d_call: .

cdr3_aa: CASSPTTGGAGELFF
cdr3_nt: TGTGCCAGCAGTCCAACAACAGGGGGAGCCGGGGAGCTGTTTTTT
v_call: TRBV9
j_call: TRBJ2-2
clone_size: .
d_call: TRBD1

cdr3_aa: CASSERALLSYEQYF
cdr3_nt: TGTGCCAGCAGTGAAAGAGCCTTGCTCTCCTACGAGCAGTACTTC
v_call: TRBV6-1
j_call: TRBJ2-7
clone_size: once
d_call: .

cdr3_aa: CASSLGRTGYSNQPQHF
cdr3_nt: TGTGCCAGCAGCTTAGGTAGGACAGGTTATAGCAATCAGCCCCAGCATTTT
v_call: TRBV7-8
j_call: TRBJ1-5
clone_size: .
d_call: TRBD1

cdr3_aa: CASSAEAGTSQETQYF
cdr3_nt: TGTGCCAGCAGCGCAGAGGCCGGGACTAGCCAAGAGACCCAGTACTTC
v_call: TRBV9
j_call: TRBJ2-5
clone_size: once
d_call: TRBD2

cdr3_aa: CASSLEGDYEQYF
cdr3_nt: TGCGCCAGCAGCTTGGAAGGGGACTACGAGCAGTACTTC
v_call: TRBV5-1
j_call: TRBJ2-7
clone_size: once
d_call: .

cdr3_aa: CASSLGPDRGETQYF
cdr3_nt: TGCGCCAGCAGCTTGGGGCCGGACAGGGGTGAGACCCAGTACTTC
v_call: TRBV5-1
j_call: TRBJ2-5
clone_size: .
d_call: TRBD1

cdr3_aa: CASSGRDRGAGTDTQYF
cdr3_nt: TGTGCCAGCAGCGGCCGGGACAGGGGTGCTGGTACAGATACGCAGTATTTT
v_call: TRBV7-9
j_call: TRBJ2-3
clone_size: .
d_call: TRBD1

cdr3_aa: CASSLTGANTEAFF
cdr3_nt: TGTGCCAGCAGTTTAACAGGGGCGAACACTGAAGCTTTCTTT
v_call: TRBV27
j_call: TRBJ1-1
clone_size: .
d_call: TRBD1

cdr3_aa: CASSQEPGTGNEKLFF
cdr3_nt: TGCGCCAGCAGCCAAGAGCCCGGGACAGGAAATGAAAAACTGTTTTTT
v_call: TRBV4-1
j_call: TRBJ1-4
clone_size: .
d_call: TRBD1

cdr3_aa: CASSQVRGRDEQYF
cdr3_nt: TGCGCCAGCAGCCAAGTCCGGGGAAGAGACGAGCAGTACTTC
v_call: TRBV4-1
j_call: TRBJ2-7
clone_size: .
d_call: .

cdr3_aa: CASRRVSQGEKLFF
cdr3_nt: TGTGCCAGCCGGCGGGTGTCCCAGGGGGAAAAACTGTTTTTT
v_call: TRBV6-5
j_call: TRBJ1-4
clone_size: .
d_call: .

cdr3_aa: CASSYRGTYYNEQFF
cdr3_nt: TGTGCCAGCAGTTACAGAGGGACATACTACAATGAGCAGTTCTTC
v_call: TRBV6-5
j_call: TRBJ2-1
clone_size: .
d_call: .

cdr3_aa: CASGRDRANEQYF
cdr3_nt: TGTGCCAGCGGCCGGGACAGGGCCAACGAGCAGTACTTC
v_call: TRBV11-2
j_call: TRBJ2-7
clone_size: few
d_call: TRBD1

cdr3_aa: CACNPSGAYEQYF
cdr3_nt: TGTGCCTGCAATCCCAGCGGGGCCTACGAGCAGTACTTC
v_call: TRBV30
j_call: TRBJ2-7
clone_size: .
d_call: TRBD2

cdr3_aa: CASSVQGNTEAFF
cdr3_nt: TGTGCCAGCAGCGTACAGGGGAACACTGAAGCTTTCTTT
v_call: TRBV7-8
j_call: TRBJ1-1
clone_size: few
d_call: .

cdr3_aa: CASSELGGGANSLTDTQYF
cdr3_nt: TGCGCCAGCAGCGAATTGGGCGGGGGGGCAAATTCCCTCACAGATACGCAGTATTTT
v_call: TRBV5-1
j_call: TRBJ2-3
clone_size: .
d_call: TRBD2

cdr3_aa: CASSLIGQNTGELFF
cdr3_nt: TGTGCCAGCAGCTTAATTGGCCAGAACACCGGGGAGCTGTTTTTT
v_call: TRBV7-8
j_call: TRBJ2-2
clone_size: .
d_call: .

cdr3_aa: CASSVDSGVYNEQFF
cdr3_nt: TGTGCCAGCAGCGTAGATAGCGGGGTGTACAATGAGCAGTTCTTC
v_call: TRBV9
j_call: TRBJ2-1
clone_size: .
d_call: TRBD2

cdr3_aa: CASSSTGFSYEQYF
cdr3_nt: TGTGCCAGCAGTTCGACAGGTTTCTCCTACGAGCAGTACTTC
v_call: TRBV6-5
j_call: TRBJ2-7
clone_size: .
d_call: .

cdr3_aa: CASSLSGQGTEAFF
cdr3_nt: TGTGCCAGCAGCTTATCGGGTCAGGGGACTGAAGCTTTCTTT
v_call: TRBV7-6
j_call: TRBJ1-1
clone_size: .
d_call: .

cdr3_aa: CASRMTDVYGYTF
cdr3_nt: TGTGCCAGCAGAATGACAGACGTCTATGGCTACACCTTC
v_call: TRBV6-5
j_call: TRBJ1-2
clone_size: .
d_call: .

cdr3_aa: CASSLTGRETQYF
cdr3_nt: TGTGCCAGCAGTTTGACAGGGAGGGAGACCCAGTACTTC
v_call: TRBV27
j_call: TRBJ2-5
clone_size: .
d_call: .

cdr3_aa: CASSLAGQGGPYEQYF
cdr3_nt: TGTGCCAGCAGCTTAGCCGGACAGGGGGGACCCTACGAGCAGTACTTC
v_call: TRBV7-9
j_call: TRBJ2-7
clone_size: .
d_call: TRBD1

cdr3_aa: CASSQEGAGGKQYF
cdr3_nt: TGCGCCAGCAGCCAAGAGGGAGCAGGGGGCAAGCAGTACTTC
v_call: TRBV4-1
j_call: TRBJ2-7
clone_size: .
d_call: TRBD1

cdr3_aa: CASSLIVRGSSYEQYF
cdr3_nt: TGTGCCAGCAGCTTAATCGTGCGGGGCAGCTCCTACGAGCAGTACTTC
v_call: TRBV7-8
j_call: TRBJ2-7
clone_size: .
d_call: .

cdr3_aa: CAISGDTNYNEQFF
cdr3_nt: TGTGCCATCAGTGGAGACACAAACTACAATGAGCAGTTCTTC
v_call: TRBV10-3
j_call: TRBJ2-1
clone_size: few
d_call: .

cdr3_aa: CASSFGRRGLLSSYNEQFF
cdr3_nt: TGTGCCAGCAGCTTCGGAAGGCGGGGACTTCTAAGCTCCTACAATGAGCAGTTCTTC
v_call: TRBV7-9
j_call: TRBJ2-1
clone_size: .
d_call: .

cdr3_aa: CASREIRTPRGEQYF
cdr3_nt: TGTGCCAGCAGGGAAATAAGGACCCCCAGGGGCGAGCAGTACTTC
v_call: TRBV6-1
j_call: TRBJ2-7
clone_size: .
d_call: .

cdr3_aa: CASSSENRGRFYNEQFF
cdr3_nt: TGTGCCAGCAGCTCAGAGAACAGGGGGCGCTTCTACAATGAGCAGTTCTTC
v_call: TRBV7-8
j_call: TRBJ2-1
clone_size: .
d_call: TRBD1

cdr3_aa: CASSATPAGYTEAFF
cdr3_nt: TGTGCCAGCAGTGCCACCCCCGCAGGGTACACTGAAGCTTTCTTT
v_call: TRBV25-1
j_call: TRBJ1-1
clone_size: .
d_call: .

cdr3_aa: CASSLLGPNSPLHF
cdr3_nt: TGTGCCAGCAGCTTACTGGGCCCGAATTCACCCCTCCACTTT
v_call: TRBV11-2
j_call: TRBJ1-6
clone_size: .
d_call: .

cdr3_aa: CASSVQGEETQYF
cdr3_nt: TGTGCCAGCAGTGTACAGGGGGAAGAGACCCAGTACTTC
v_call: TRBV2
j_call: TRBJ2-5
clone_size: .
d_call: TRBD1

cdr3_aa: CASSFLWTQYF
cdr3_nt: TGTGCCAGCAGCTTTCTCTGGACCCAGTACTTC
v_call: TRBV7-2
j_call: TRBJ2-5
clone_size: .
d_call: .

cdr3_aa: CASSYSSGYTDTQYF
cdr3_nt: TGTGCCAGCAGTTATTCGTCAGGGTACACAGATACGCAGTATTTT
v_call: TRBV6-5
j_call: TRBJ2-3
clone_size: .
d_call: .

cdr3_aa: CASSFRRGGGDTQYF
cdr3_nt: TGTGCCAGCAGCTTCCGGCGGGGGGGAGGAGATACGCAGTATTTT
v_call: TRBV7-9
j_call: TRBJ2-3
clone_size: .
d_call: TRBD2

cdr3_aa: CASSVAGGPYNEQFF
cdr3_nt: TGTGCCAGCAGCGTAGCGGGGGGGCCCTACAATGAGCAGTTCTTC
v_call: TRBV9
j_call: TRBJ2-1
clone_size: .
d_call: TRBD2

cdr3_aa: CASSPRFRETQYF
cdr3_nt: TGTGCCAGCAGCCCTAGGTTTCGAGAGACCCAGTACTTC
v_call: TRBV13
j_call: TRBJ2-5
clone_size: .
d_call: .

cdr3_aa: CASSFGRNQPQHF
cdr3_nt: TGTGCCAGCAGTTTTGGCAGAAATCAGCCCCAGCATTTT
v_call: TRBV27
j_call: TRBJ1-5
clone_size: .
d_call: .

cdr3_aa: CASSLEQGTGYTF
cdr3_nt: TGCGCCAGCAGCTTGGAACAGGGGACCGGCTACACCTTC
v_call: TRBV5-1
j_call: TRBJ1-2
clone_size: .
d_call: TRBD1

cdr3_aa: CASSPGLSSYEQYF
cdr3_nt: TGTGCCAGCAGCCCGGGACTATCGTCCTACGAGCAGTACTTC
v_call: TRBV7-3
j_call: TRBJ2-7
clone_size: .
d_call: TRBD2